This T cell receptor beta chain stems from a study of blood T cell repertoires in COVID-19. Study background: Italy, Spain and the United States were the sources of the convalescent and acute COVID-19 samples. The analysed material was cDNA or gDNA that came from T cells, B-cell-depleted T cells, or PBMCs.

After removal of 3 bases from V and 5 bases from J, the junction contained 9 bases not matched to a gene. This CDR3 has 16 amino acids. The germline CDR1 and CDR2 sequences are SGHRS and YFSETQ. As processed by the authors: Amplification with reference gene primers provided the estimates of nucleated cell counts. Profiled with immunoSEQ multiplex PCR; TCRdb holds only in-frame clones, not every one. The DNA gave D and trimming, while V, J and clone size come from that table. This sample has 90,000 to 100,000 clones; approximately 86% occur once, and the top ten carry 1.5% to 2%. Sequencing input: peripheral blood. The receptor comes from an elderly man with acute or convalescent COVID-19. V and J are TRBV5-1 and TRBJ2-1, with 9 bases matching TRBD2. Here the CDR3 DNA reads TGCGCCAGCAGCTGGGTAGCGGGAGTCCGCAACAATGAGCAGTTCTTC. Translation: CASSWVAGVRNNEQFF.